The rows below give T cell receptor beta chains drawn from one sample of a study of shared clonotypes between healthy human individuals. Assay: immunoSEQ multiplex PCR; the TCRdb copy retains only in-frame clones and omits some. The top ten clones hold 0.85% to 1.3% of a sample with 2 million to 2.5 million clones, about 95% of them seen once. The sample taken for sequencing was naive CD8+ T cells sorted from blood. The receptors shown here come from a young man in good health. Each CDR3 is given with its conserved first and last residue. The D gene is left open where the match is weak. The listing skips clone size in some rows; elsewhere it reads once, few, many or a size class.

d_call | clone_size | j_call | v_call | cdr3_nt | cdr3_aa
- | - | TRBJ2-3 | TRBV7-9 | TGTGCCAGCAGCTTAACCGAAGAGGGGTTTACGCAGTATTTT | CASSLTEEGFTQYF
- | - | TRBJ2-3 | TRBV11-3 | TGTGCCAGCAGCTCAGGGGTTCCAGATACGCAGTATTTT | CASSSGVPDTQYF
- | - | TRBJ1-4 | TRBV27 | TGTGCCAGCAGTATCCTCCTTGGGGAAAAACTGTTTTTT | CASSILLGEKLFF
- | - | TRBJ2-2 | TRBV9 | TGTGCCAGCGGGCAGGAGAGCGCGGGGAACACCGGGGAGCTGTTTTTT | CASGQESAGNTGELFF
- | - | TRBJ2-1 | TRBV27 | TGTGCCAGCAGGGGGGGGCACAATGAGCAGTTCTTC | CASRGGHNEQFF
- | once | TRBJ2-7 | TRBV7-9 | TGTGCCAGCAGCACGCGCATGGCAGGGACTTCCTACGAGCAGTACTTC | CASSTRMAGTSYEQYF
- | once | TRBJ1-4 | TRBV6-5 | TGTGCCAGCAGTTACGAAGGGTGGCCTAATGAAAAACTGTTTTTT | CASSYEGWPNEKLFF
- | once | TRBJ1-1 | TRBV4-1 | TGCGCCAGCAGCCAAACTACTGGGAACACTGAAGCTTTCTTT | CASSQTTGNTEAFF
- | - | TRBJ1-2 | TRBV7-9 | TGTGCCAGCAGCTTAGGACACGCAAACTATGGCTACACCTTC | CASSLGHANYGYTF
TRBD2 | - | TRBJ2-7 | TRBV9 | TGTGCCAGCAGCTTTGGGACTAGCGGCTACGAGCAGTACTTC | CASSFGTSGYEQYF
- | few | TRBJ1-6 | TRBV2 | TGTGCCAGCAGATCGGTGGGCGACTCCTATAATTCACCCCTCCACTTT | CASRSVGDSYNSPLHF
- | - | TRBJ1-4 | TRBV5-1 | TGCGCCAGCAGCTTCGGAGGGGGTGGCGAAAAACTGTTTTTT | CASSFGGGGEKLFF
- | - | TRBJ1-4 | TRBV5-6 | TGTGCCAGCAGGATTCAGGGTGGAACTAATGAAAAACTGTTTTTT | CASRIQGGTNEKLFF
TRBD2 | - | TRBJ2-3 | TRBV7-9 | TGTGCCAGCAGCTTATTAGCGGGGGGGCCGCCAGATACGCAGTATTTT | CASSLLAGGPPDTQYF